This passage covers 4 T cell receptor beta chains from one sample sequenced in a study of tumor-infiltrating lymphocytes in primary liver carcinoma. They got blood RNA out of unsorted whole blood and also pulled out germline DNA. TCR beta cDNA was reverse-transcribed from about 550 ng of total RNA. The reaction used a constant-region primer and ProtoScript II reverse transcriptase. Three nested multiplex PCR rounds of slightly modified ARM-PCR generated TCR beta libraries. For around 9 cycles apiece, the opening two PCR rounds ran with TRBV1-TRBV30 forward primers and a C-beta reverse primer. TCRdb reprocessed the multiplex PCR reads with MiXCR, giving one entry per CDR3 protein. The sample shows 300,000 to 350,000 distinct CDR3 sequences, almost 60% of them seen only once. Material for sequencing was peripheral blood. The receptors stem from a young woman with primary liver carcinoma and hepatitis B virus infection.

V is TRBV6-2 or TRBV6-3 and J is TRBJ2-1, with D tentatively TRBD2 (6 bases). The CDR3 sequence is 17 residues long. Germline V gives CDR1 MNHEY, CDR2 SVGEGT. Trimming stripped 0 bases from V and 7 bases from J, with 19 bases between. The CDR3 loop reads CASSYSNEGLKTNEQFF. The CDR3 coding sequence is TGTGCCAGCAGTTACTCGAACGAGGGACTTAAAACGAATGAGCAGTTCTTC.

Details on this clonotype: Germline is not matched at one junction end, which may reflect a read error. The chain carries TRBV29-1 and TRBJ2-7, with 7 bases identical to TRBD2. This CDR3 spans 12 amino acids. Germline CDR1 SQVTM, CDR2 ANQGSEA. The CDR3 sequence: CSVGGRAYGQYF. The CDR3 bases are TGTAGCGTTGGTGGGAGGGCCTACGGGCAGTACTTC.

There are a few counts of this clonotype. This rearrangement joins TRBV6-2 or TRBV6-3 to TRBJ1-5; the match to TRBD1 covers 12 bases. CDR3 length: 16 residues. With 4 bases clipped from V and 2 bases from J, the junction kept 3 bases outside the gene matches. Germline V gene sequence: CDR1 MNHEY, CDR2 SVGEGT. The CDR3 reads CASSSRDRGRNQPQHF. DNA of the CDR3: TGTGCCAGCAGTTCACGGGACAGGGGGCGCAATCAGCCCCAGCATTTT.

This clonotype was seen ten or more times. CDR3 sequence reads: CSVMTGGYEKLFF. The CDR3 coding sequence is TGCAGCGTGATGACAGGGGGTTATGAAAAACTGTTTTTT. This chain joins TRBV29-1 and TRBJ1-4, with 9 bases fitting TRBD1. The CDR3 has 13 amino acids. V lost 6 bases and J lost 6; bases outside the gene matches: 5. Germline V CDR1 and CDR2: SQVTM, ANQGSEA.